A selection of T cell receptor beta chains follows, all from one sample in a study of OX40 agonist ivuxolimab in advanced cancers. Clones were sequenced by immunoSEQ multiplex PCR, and TCRdb holds only the in-frame ones, with some missing. The table has about 59,000 clones, over 80% seen once. This material consisted of CD4+ or CD8+ T cells sorted from blood, taken in a trial of the OX40 agonist ivuxolimab. The receptors derive from an adult with an advanced solid tumor such as melanoma, head and neck, liver or kidney cancer. The CDR3 runs from the conserved cysteine through the conserved F or W. Each record gives: V gene, clone size, D gene, J gene, CDR3 DNA, CDR3 protein. The D gene is left open where the match is weak. Clone size is not always given. Where it is, it says once, few, many or a class for expanded clones.

TRBV7-2,NA,NA,TRBJ1-1,TGTGCCAGCAGCTTAAAGGTAACTGAAGCTTTCTTT,CASSLKVTEAFF
TRBV30,NA,NA,TRBJ1-3,TGTGCCTGGAGTGTAGGAGATCGGCACACCATATATTTT,CAWSVGDRHTIYF
TRBV11-2,NA,TRBD1,TRBJ1-1,TGTGCCAGCAGCTTTCTCAGGGGGCGGAGTGGGACTGAAGCTTTCTTT,CASSFLRGRSGTEAFF
TRBV7-9,NA,NA,TRBJ1-5,TGTGCCAGCAGCTCCCTTAATAGCAATCAGCCCCAGCATTTT,CASSSLNSNQPQHF
TRBV6-6,NA,TRBD2,TRBJ2-1,TGTGCCAGCATTGACGGACTAGCCGGTTACAATGAGCAGTTCTTC,CASIDGLAGYNEQFF
TRBV7-9,NA,NA,TRBJ1-2,TGTGCCAGCAGCTTAGGGTCCACAGAGCTTAAGTCCTTC,CASSLGSTELKSF
TRBV30,NA,NA,TRBJ2-7,TGTGCCTGGAGTAAAGCTCTACTGAACTCCTACGAGCAGTACTTC,CAWSKALLNSYEQYF
TRBV7-2,NA,TRBD2,TRBJ2-1,TGTGCCAGCAGCGCCCGACCTCCGGGACTAGCGGGCAATGAGCAGTTCTTC,CASSARPPGLAGNEQFF
TRBV7-9,NA,NA,TRBJ2-7,TGTGCCAGCAGCTTAGATAACGGGGATTACGAGCAGTACTTC,CASSLDNGDYEQYF
TRBV28,once,NA,TRBJ1-2,TGTGCCAGCAGTACTAACTATGGCTACACCTTC,CASSTNYGYTF
TRBV21-1,NA,NA,TRBJ1-4,TGTGCCAGCAGCAGATCAGACCTGATTAATGAAAAACTGTTTTTT,CASSRSDLINEKLFF
TRBV29-1,few,TRBD1,TRBJ1-1,TGCAGCGTTCGGGACAGTCATGAGACTGAAGCTTTCTTT,CSVRDSHETEAFF
TRBV10-1,NA,NA,TRBJ2-7,TGCGCCAGCAGTGTGAGAGGGGGCTACGAGCAGTACTTC,CASSVRGGYEQYF
TRBV5-6,once,NA,TRBJ2-7,TGTGCCAGCAGCCTAAGCGGCGAGGGCTACGAGCAGTACTTC,CASSLSGEGYEQYF
TRBV19,NA,TRBD2,TRBJ2-3,TGTGCCAGTAGTATTTTTCGAGTAGCGGGGGAGCAGTATTTT,CASSIFRVAGEQYF
TRBV6-1,NA,TRBD2,TRBJ2-7,TGTGCCAGCAGTGAACTAGCGGGAGGGCAGTACTTC,CASSELAGGQYF
TRBV6-1,NA,NA,TRBJ2-7,TGTGCCAGCACCCCAGGGACACGAGCCTACGAGCAGTACTTC,CASTPGTRAYEQYF
TRBV7-2,NA,NA,TRBJ1-6,TGTGCCAGCAGCTTGGACTGGGCAGGAAATTCACCCCTCCACTTT,CASSLDWAGNSPLHF
TRBV6-6,NA,NA,TRBJ1-5,TGTGCCAGCGGCCAAACCGGGGGGACGGGACAGCCCCAGCATTTT,CASGQTGGTGQPQHF
TRBV6-5,NA,TRBD1,TRBJ1-4,TGTGCCAGCAGTTACTCCAGGGGGCGAAAAGAAAAACTGTTTTTT,CASSYSRGRKEKLFF
TRBV10-1,NA,NA,TRBJ2-4,TGCGCCAGCAGTGACTATGAGGGAGTGAACATTCAGTACTTC,CASSDYEGVNIQYF
TRBV7-9,NA,NA,TRBJ2-6,TGTGCCAGCAGCTTAGCCCAGGGTTCTGGGGCCAACGTCCTGACTTTC,CASSLAQGSGANVLTF
TRBV29-1,NA,NA,TRBJ1-2,TGCAGCGTTGTTCTGCCAGAAGCTAACTATGGCTACACCTTC,CSVVLPEANYGYTF
TRBV11-2,NA,TRBD1,TRBJ2-7,TGTGCCAGCAGCTTAGGCCGGGACAGGGTAGTAGAGGAGCAGTACTTC,CASSLGRDRVVEEQYF
TRBV5-1,NA,NA,TRBJ1-1,TGCGCCAGCAGCTTGGCCGCGGGGGAGGTCACTGAAGCTTTCTTT,CASSLAAGEVTEAFF
TRBV7-8,NA,NA,TRBJ1-1,TGTGCCAGCAGCTTACTCTCCTTGAACACTGAAGCTTTCTTT,CASSLLSLNTEAFF
TRBV7-6,NA,NA,TRBJ1-3,TGTGCCAGCAGCTTAGCGGGGTTCTCTGGAAACACCATATATTTT,CASSLAGFSGNTIYF
TRBV5-8,NA,TRBD1,TRBJ2-1,TGTGCCAGCAGCTCCGGGACAGGGCAATTTTCGGTGAATGAGCAGTTCTTC,CASSSGTGQFSVNEQFF
TRBV2,NA,TRBD1,TRBJ1-2,TGTGCCAGCACCCTAGGACAGGGGGGCATCGGGGGCTACACCTTC,CASTLGQGGIGGYTF
TRBV19,NA,NA,TRBJ2-7,TGTGCCAGTAGTATCAACACAGGCTACGAGCAGTACTTC,CASSINTGYEQYF
TRBV6-5,NA,NA,TRBJ2-7,TGTGCCAGCAGTTACGAGTATCGGACAGCCTACGAGCAGTACTTC,CASSYEYRTAYEQYF
TRBV30,NA,NA,TRBJ2-2,TGTGCCTGGAGTGTACTACTGGGGGAGGCCGGGGAGCTGTTTTTT,CAWSVLLGEAGELFF
TRBV5-8,NA,NA,TRBJ1-5,TGTGCCAGCAGCCACAGCCCGAGACAGTACAATCAGCCCCAGCATTTT,CASSHSPRQYNQPQHF
TRBV7-9,NA,TRBD1,TRBJ2-3,TGTGCCAGCAGCTTAAGACAGGGCGGAACAGATACGCAGTATTTT,CASSLRQGGTDTQYF
TRBV5-4,NA,TRBD1,TRBJ2-2,TGTGCCAGCAGCCACCCGCCGGGACAGGGGCATGCCGGGGAGCTGTTTTTT,CASSHPPGQGHAGELFF
TRBV19,NA,NA,TRBJ2-1,TGTGCCAGTAGTAAGGGGAGCTCCTACAATGAGCAGTTCTTC,CASSKGSSYNEQFF
TRBV25-1,few,NA,TRBJ2-5,TGTGCCAGCAGTGAACGGGGCCACCAAGAGACCCAGTACTTC,CASSERGHQETQYF
TRBV9,NA,NA,TRBJ2-5,TGTGCCAGCAGCGTAAACAGTTGGGAGACCCAGTACTTC,CASSVNSWETQYF
TRBV5-1,NA,NA,TRBJ2-2,TGCGCCAGCAGCGTGGGACACCGAACCGGGGAGCTGTTTTTT,CASSVGHRTGELFF
TRBV7-9,NA,TRBD1,TRBJ2-1,TGTGCCAGCAGCTTACAGGACAGGGGGTCATACAATGAGCAGTTCTTC,CASSLQDRGSYNEQFF
TRBV9,NA,NA,TRBJ2-1,TGTGCCAGCAGCGGAGGGGTTTGGGATTACAATGAGCAGTTCTTC,CASSGGVWDYNEQFF
TRBV29-1,few,TRBD1,TRBJ2-7,TGCAGCGTTGAGGGACAGGGGGCTGAGGAGCAGTACTTC,CSVEGQGAEEQYF
TRBV27,NA,TRBD1,TRBJ1-5,TGTGCCAGCAGTAGACAGGGGGCAGGGCAGCCCCAGCATTTT,CASSRQGAGQPQHF
TRBV23-1,NA,NA,TRBJ1-5,TGCGCCAGCAGTCAATCAAAGGCTCAGCCCCAGCATTTT,CASSQSKAQPQHF
TRBV6-1,NA,NA,TRBJ1-5,TGTGCCAGCGGGTCTGGGGTCCAGCCCCAGCATTTT,CASGSGVQPQHF
TRBV7-8,NA,NA,TRBJ1-5,TGTGCCAGCAGCTTAATTTTCCTACAGGGACGAGCTAGCAATCAGCCCCAGCATTTT,CASSLIFLQGRASNQPQHF
TRBV5-5,NA,NA,TRBJ2-7,TGTGCCAGCCTCCGGGAGAGAGCCTACGAGCAGTACTTC,CASLRERAYEQYF